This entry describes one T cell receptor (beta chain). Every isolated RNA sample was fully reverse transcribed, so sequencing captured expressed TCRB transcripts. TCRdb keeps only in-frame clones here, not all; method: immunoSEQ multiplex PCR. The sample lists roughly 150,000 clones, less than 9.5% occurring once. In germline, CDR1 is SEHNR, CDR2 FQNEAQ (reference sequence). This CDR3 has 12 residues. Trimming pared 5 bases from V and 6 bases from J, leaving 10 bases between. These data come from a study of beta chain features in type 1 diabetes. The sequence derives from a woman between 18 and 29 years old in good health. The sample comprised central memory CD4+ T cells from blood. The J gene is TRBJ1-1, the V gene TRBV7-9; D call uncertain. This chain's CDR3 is CASSRTDSEAFF. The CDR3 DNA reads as TGTGCCAGCAGCAGAACAGATTCTGAAGCTTTCTTT.